This entry concerns a single TCR beta chain. Authors' analysis steps: It was from reference gene primer amplification that nucleated cell counts were estimated. Produced via immunoSEQ multiplex PCR; TCRdb's table is partial and in-frame only. D and trimming were read from the DNA, whereas the V and J calls and clone size are those reported in that table. The sample records approximately 400,000 clones, around 88% being singletons. The germline gives CDR1 SQVTM, CDR2 ANQGSEA. V lost 1 base, J lost 4 bases, and 8 bases lay in between. This CDR3 spans 13 amino acids. This sample was included in a study of blood T cell repertoires in COVID-19. Study as a whole: Sites across the United States, Italy and Spain contributed samples from acute and convalescent COVID-19. The cDNA or gDNA used as material had been derived from T cells, B-cell-depleted T cells, or PBMCs.

Patients of the Seattle cohort, enrolled during active infection, were followed longitudinally. The source of this sequence is a woman in her fifties or sixties with COVID-19, enrolled during active disease. The sample taken for sequencing was peripheral blood. V usage is TRBV29-1 and J usage is TRBJ1-5; weak D call: TRBD1 (6 bases). The CDR3 is CSVEGTGNQPQHF. CDR3 coding DNA: TGCAGCGTTGAAGGAACAGGGAATCAGCCCCAGCATTTT.